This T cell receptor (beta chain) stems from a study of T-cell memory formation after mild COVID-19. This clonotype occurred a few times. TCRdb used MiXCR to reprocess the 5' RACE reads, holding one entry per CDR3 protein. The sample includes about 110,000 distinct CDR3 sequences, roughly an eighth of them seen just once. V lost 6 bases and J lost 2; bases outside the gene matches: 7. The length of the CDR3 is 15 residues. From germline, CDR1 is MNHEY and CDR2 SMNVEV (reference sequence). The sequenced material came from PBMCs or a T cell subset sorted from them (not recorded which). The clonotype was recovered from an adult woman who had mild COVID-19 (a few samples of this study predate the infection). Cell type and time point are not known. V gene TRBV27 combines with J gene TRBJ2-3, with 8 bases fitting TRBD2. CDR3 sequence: CASRTSGGVTDTQYF. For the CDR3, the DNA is TGTGCCAGCAGAACATCCGGGGGGGTCACAGATACGCAGTATTTT.